This TCR beta chain originates from a study of cytomegalovirus exposure and HLA in healthy donors. The CDR3 runs 13 residues. V lost 5 bases, J lost 5 bases, and 3 bases stayed unmatched. Germline V gene data show CDR1 as SGHTA and CDR2 as FQGTGA. Vbeta (60) and Jbeta (13) primers were used in the PCR. The protocol was immunoSEQ multiplex PCR, while the TCRdb copy is restricted to in-frame clones and leaves out a portion. The sample includes 150,000 to 170,000 clones, roughly 83% seen only once; the top ten take 6% to 8.5%. The clonotype comes from a man aged 30 to 39 in good health and CMV-seropositive. The sequencing input was PBMCs. The chain uses TRBV7-3 and TRBJ2-1; TRBD1 agrees at 7 bases. The CDR3 DNA is TGTGCCAGCAGCACGGGACAGCACAATGAGCAGTTCTTC. Its protein is CASSTGQHNEQFF.